The rows below give T cell receptor beta chains drawn from one sample of a study of OX40 agonist ivuxolimab in advanced cancers. Method: immunoSEQ multiplex PCR; TCRdb's copy keeps in-frame clones and lacks some. The sample consists of 70,000 to 95,000 clones, under 95% of them appearing once. This specimen was CD4+ or CD8+ T cells sorted from blood, taken in a trial of the OX40 agonist ivuxolimab. All receptors come from an adult with an advanced solid tumor such as melanoma, head and neck, liver or kidney cancer. Each CDR3 is given with its conserved first and last residue. D genes are given only for firm matches. Not all rows give a size; the values are once, few, many and, for expanded clones, a class.

j_gene	v_gene	abundance	d_gene	CDR3aa	CDR3nt
TRBJ1-6	TRBV11-2	-	-	CASSGTGGVWSPLHF	TGTGCCAGCAGCGGTACGGGGGGCGTTTGGTCACCCCTCCACTTT
TRBJ2-3	TRBV6-1	-	-	CASTGSTDTQYF	TGTGCCAGCACGGGAAGCACAGATACGCAGTATTTT
TRBJ1-2	TRBV27	-	-	CASSLTRVDGYTF	TGTGCCAGCAGTTTAACCAGGGTTGATGGCTACACCTTC
TRBJ2-1	TRBV6-1	-	-	CASIPEVTRDNEQFF	TGTGCCAGCATACCAGAAGTGACTAGGGACAATGAGCAGTTCTTC
TRBJ2-2	TRBV10-2	-	-	CASVRENTGELFF	TGCGCCAGTGTACGGGAGAACACCGGGGAGCTGTTTTTT
TRBJ1-5	TRBV28	-	-	CASSIEPDFSNQPQHF	TGTGCCAGCAGTATCGAACCGGATTTTAGCAATCAGCCCCAGCATTTT
TRBJ2-3	TRBV19	-	-	CASSPVRTDTQYF	TGTGCCAGTAGTCCGGTGAGAACAGATACGCAGTATTTT
TRBJ2-3	TRBV27	-	TRBD2	CASSLGGGTDTQYF	TGTGCCAGCAGTTTGGGCGGGGGGACAGATACGCAGTATTTT
TRBJ1-6	TRBV7-2	once	-	CASSLRPTSSSYNSPLHF	TGTGCCAGCAGCTTAAGGCCGACGTCGAGCTCCTATAATTCACCCCTCCACTTT
TRBJ2-2	TRBV5-1	-	TRBD1	CASSPIPGTGVFANTGELFF	TGCGCCAGCAGCCCTATTCCCGGGACAGGGGTGTTCGCGAACACCGGGGAGCTGTTTTTT
TRBJ1-2	TRBV6-5	once	-	CASSYPEGYGYTF	TGTGCCAGCAGTTACCCTGAGGGCTATGGCTACACCTTC
TRBJ2-7	TRBV6-5	-	-	CASSIQRAGDYEQYF	TGTGCCAGCAGCATCCAAAGAGCAGGGGACTACGAGCAGTACTTC
TRBJ1-2	TRBV5-6	-	-	CASSPGDGWRGYTF	TGTGCCAGCAGCCCGGGGGATGGGTGGCGTGGCTACACCTTC
TRBJ1-1	TRBV5-1	-	-	CASSLEWGNTEAFF	TGCGCCAGCAGCTTGGAATGGGGGAACACTGAAGCTTTCTTT
TRBJ2-7	TRBV7-9	few	-	CASSLWTYEQYF	TGTGCCAGCAGCTTATGGACCTACGAGCAGTACTTC
TRBJ1-5	TRBV27	-	-	CAQPSRGLNQPQHF	TGTGCCCAGCCCTCGCGGGGCTTAAATCAGCCCCAGCATTTT
TRBJ2-1	TRBV2	-	-	CASTDSPYNEQFF	TGTGCCAGCACTGACAGCCCCTACAATGAGCAGTTCTTC
TRBJ2-7	TRBV19	-	-	CASSPGTGYEQYF	TGTGCCAGTAGCCCCGGGACGGGATACGAGCAGTACTTC
TRBJ2-7	TRBV4-1	-	TRBD1	CASSNPGQTYEQYF	TGCGCCAGCAGCAACCCGGGACAGACTTACGAGCAGTACTTC
TRBJ2-7	TRBV4-1	-	-	CASSQGALYEQYF	TGCGCCAGCAGCCAGGGGGCCCTCTACGAGCAGTACTTC
TRBJ2-1	TRBV2	-	-	CASSEMGRTGKDYNEQFF	TGTGCCAGCAGTGAAATGGGGCGAACGGGAAAGGACTACAATGAGCAGTTCTTC
TRBJ2-7	TRBV7-2	-	TRBD2	CASSLLAAKYYEQYF	TGTGCCAGCAGCTTACTAGCGGCAAAATACTACGAGCAGTACTTC
TRBJ2-3	TRBV10-1	-	-	CASSELRGLPRTDTQYF	TGCGCCAGCAGTGAGCTTCGGGGCCTACCTAGGACAGATACGCAGTATTTT
TRBJ1-2	TRBV27	-	-	CASSPGQRYGYTF	TGTGCCAGCAGTCCGGGCCAGCGCTATGGCTACACCTTC
TRBJ1-1	TRBV7-7	-	-	CASSLGPGENTEAFF	TGTGCCAGCAGCTTAGGCCCAGGGGAGAACACTGAAGCTTTCTTT
TRBJ2-2	TRBV9	-	TRBD1	CASSGGWDRSTGELFF	TGTGCCAGCAGCGGGGGGTGGGACAGAAGCACCGGGGAGCTGTTTTTT
TRBJ1-1	TRBV5-6	-	TRBD1	CASSFRDRGFHEAFF	TGTGCCAGCAGCTTCCGGGACAGGGGGTTCCACGAAGCTTTCTTT
TRBJ1-5	TRBV6-1	-	-	CASGQLHINQPQHF	TGTGCCAGCGGACAGCTACATATCAATCAGCCCCAGCATTTT
TRBJ2-1	TRBV15	medium-sized	-	CATSPGEESSYNEQFF	TGTGCCACCAGCCCGGGGGAGGAAAGCTCCTACAATGAGCAGTTCTTC
TRBJ1-1	TRBV13	-	-	CASSPREQGDTEAFF	TGTGCCAGCAGCCCCCGGGAACAGGGTGACACTGAAGCTTTCTTT
TRBJ2-3	TRBV13	-	-	CASSLVGTEYSTDTQYF	TGTGCCAGCAGCTTAGTCGGTACGGAATACAGCACAGATACGCAGTATTTT
TRBJ2-7	TRBV19	-	TRBD2	CASSRTAGLAGYNEQYF	TGTGCCAGTAGTAGAACAGCCGGACTAGCGGGATATAACGAGCAGTACTTC
TRBJ1-2	TRBV10-3	-	-	CATFGGGGYTF	TGTGCCACCTTTGGAGGGGGGGGCTACACCTTC
TRBJ2-6	TRBV27	once	-	CASSLKGIAGANVLTF	TGTGCCAGCAGTTTAAAGGGGATTGCGGGGGCCAACGTCCTGACTTTC
TRBJ2-2	TRBV4-3	-	TRBD2	CASSPGLADTGELFF	TGCGCCAGCAGCCCTGGACTAGCGGACACCGGGGAGCTGTTTTTT
TRBJ1-1	TRBV9	-	-	CASSVGPGPGALDEAFF	TGTGCCAGCAGCGTAGGCCCAGGTCCGGGGGCTTTGGATGAAGCTTTCTTT
TRBJ2-6	TRBV15	-	-	CATSRARGRSGANVLTF	TGTGCCACCAGCAGAGCTAGGGGGAGATCTGGGGCCAACGTCCTGACTTTC
TRBJ2-2	TRBV7-9	-	-	CASSSPGVPGELFF	TGTGCCAGCAGCTCACCAGGGGTTCCCGGGGAGCTGTTTTTT
TRBJ2-7	TRBV6-6	-	-	CASTRSYEQYF	TGTGCCAGCACAAGGAGCTACGAGCAGTACTTC
TRBJ1-2	TRBV30	few	-	CAWQTGSGYTF	TGTGCCTGGCAGACAGGTAGCGGCTACACCTTC
TRBJ2-7	TRBV5-6	-	-	CASSSGFSYEQYF	TGTGCCAGCAGCTCCGGGTTCTCCTACGAGCAGTACTTC
TRBJ2-5	TRBV5-1	-	-	CASRAQGTPKETQYF	TGCGCCAGCAGAGCGCAGGGGACACCAAAGGAGACCCAGTACTTC
TRBJ2-1	TRBV28	-	-	CASSLSEGLSEQFF	TGTGCCAGCAGTCTCTCGGAGGGGTTAAGTGAGCAGTTCTTC